Listed below are T cell receptor beta chains from one sample, sequenced in a study of siplizumab effects on memory and regulatory T cells. Here immunoSEQ multiplex PCR was the method, and the copy in TCRdb shows in-frame clones only, minus some. The sample holds about 100,000 clones, approximately 91% seen once. Sequencing was performed on CD4+ T cells sorted from blood. These receptor sequences come from a human donor in good health. Some clones in this sample may be carry-over from other donors' samples. Both conserved end residues are part of each CDR3. The D gene is left open where the match is weak. Not all rows give a size; the values are once, few, many and, for expanded clones, a class.

v_gene	d_gene	abundance	j_gene	CDR3aa	CDR3nt
TRBV19	-	-	TRBJ2-3	CASSGGLLPDTQYF	TGTGCCAGTAGTGGAGGACTTTTGCCAGATACGCAGTATTTT
TRBV5-6	-	-	TRBJ1-6	CASSTTGLLSSYNSPLHF	TGTGCCAGCAGCACGACGGGACTCCTGAGCTCCTATAATTCACCCCTCCACTTT
TRBV6-5	-	-	TRBJ1-2	CASSYTGYGYTF	TGTGCCAGCAGTTACACAGGCTATGGCTACACCTTC
TRBV11-3	TRBD2	-	TRBJ2-1	CASSPGTSNYNEQFF	TGTGCCAGCAGCCCCGGGACTAGCAACTACAATGAGCAGTTCTTC
TRBV2	TRBD1	-	TRBJ2-7	CASSEKRTQGFSYEQYF	TGTGCCAGCAGTGAAAAGAGGACACAGGGGTTCTCCTACGAGCAGTACTTC
TRBV5-4	-	-	TRBJ2-3	CASSAGLLGDTDTQYF	TGTGCCAGCAGCGCGGGACTTTTGGGGGACACAGATACGCAGTATTTT
TRBV11-2	TRBD1	-	TRBJ1-2	CASSLGPGGAGYGYTF	TGTGCCAGCAGCTTAGGTCCAGGGGGCGCGGGCTATGGCTACACCTTC
TRBV19	-	-	TRBJ2-3	CASSIEGVPGTDTQYF	TGTGCCAGTAGTATAGAAGGGGTCCCGGGCACAGATACGCAGTATTTT
TRBV6-1	-	-	TRBJ1-2	CASKRARYGYTF	TGTGCCAGCAAAAGGGCTCGCTATGGCTACACCTTC
TRBV6-5	TRBD2	-	TRBJ2-7	CASRIAGNYEQYF	TGTGCCAGCAGAATAGCGGGTAACTACGAGCAGTACTTC
TRBV11-3	-	once	TRBJ2-1	CASSLGTITYNEQFF	TGTGCCAGCAGCTTAGGGACTATTACCTACAATGAGCAGTTCTTC
TRBV9	TRBD2	-	TRBJ2-3	CASSPFQSGSLNTQYF	TGTGCCAGCAGCCCCTTCCAGAGCGGGAGCTTAAATACGCAGTATTTT
TRBV28	-	-	TRBJ1-5	CAGRTGSNQPQHF	TGTGCGGGCAGGACCGGCAGCAATCAGCCCCAGCATTTT
TRBV21-1	-	once	TRBJ1-5	CASSKEGRGHQPQHF	TGTGCCAGCAGCAAAGAGGGACGGGGGCATCAGCCCCAGCATTTT
TRBV11-2	TRBD2	-	TRBJ2-3	CASSLGASGYTDTQYF	TGTGCCAGCAGCTTAGGGGCTAGCGGATACACAGATACGCAGTATTTT
TRBV28	TRBD2	-	TRBJ2-3	CASAPSGRMSDTQYF	TGTGCCAGCGCGCCCAGCGGGAGAATGTCAGATACGCAGTATTTT
TRBV7-2	TRBD2	-	TRBJ2-1	CASSLDGTNTGNEQFF	TGTGCCAGCAGCTTAGATGGGACTAACACCGGCAATGAGCAGTTCTTC
TRBV5-1	TRBD2	-	TRBJ2-3	CASSSSGRSDTQYF	TGCGCCAGCAGCTCGAGCGGGAGGTCAGATACGCAGTATTTT
TRBV6-1	-	-	TRBJ1-1	CASIRRTDTEAFF	TGTGCCAGCATTCGCCGGACTGACACTGAAGCTTTCTTT
TRBV7-2	TRBD1	few	TRBJ2-7	CASSSQGKIYEQYF	TGTGCCAGCAGCTCACAGGGGAAGATCTACGAGCAGTACTTC
TRBV13	-	-	TRBJ2-6	CASSNNQLSLGANVLTF	TGTGCCAGCAGCAACAACCAACTCTCGCTTGGGGCCAACGTCCTGACTTTC
TRBV18	TRBD1	once	TRBJ1-1	CASSPPNGQGLMNTEAFF	TGTGCCAGCTCACCTCCCAACGGACAGGGCCTCATGAACACTGAAGCTTTCTTT
TRBV11-3	-	-	TRBJ2-1	CASSLIGNNEQFF	TGTGCCAGCAGCTTAATTGGTAACAATGAGCAGTTCTTC
TRBV5-1	-	-	TRBJ2-4	CASSLELAKNIQYF	TGCGCCAGCAGCTTGGAGCTAGCCAAAAACATTCAGTACTTC
TRBV11-2	TRBD1	-	TRBJ1-2	CASSQGQGGYGYTF	TGTGCCAGCAGCCAAGGACAGGGAGGATATGGCTACACCTTC
TRBV25-1	-	-	TRBJ1-2	CASSDSRSGGYTF	TGTGCCAGCAGTGACTCCAGGAGTGGGGGCTACACCTTC
TRBV7-2	-	-	TRBJ1-5	CASSSAGRPGQPQHF	TGTGCCAGCAGCTCAGCGGGTAGGCCGGGGCAGCCCCAGCATTTT
TRBV15	-	-	TRBJ1-1	CATRLTGDNAEAFF	TGTGCCACCAGACTGACTGGGGATAACGCTGAAGCTTTCTTT
TRBV5-5	-	-	TRBJ2-5	CASSLAETQYF	TGTGCCAGCAGCTTGGCGGAGACCCAGTACTTC